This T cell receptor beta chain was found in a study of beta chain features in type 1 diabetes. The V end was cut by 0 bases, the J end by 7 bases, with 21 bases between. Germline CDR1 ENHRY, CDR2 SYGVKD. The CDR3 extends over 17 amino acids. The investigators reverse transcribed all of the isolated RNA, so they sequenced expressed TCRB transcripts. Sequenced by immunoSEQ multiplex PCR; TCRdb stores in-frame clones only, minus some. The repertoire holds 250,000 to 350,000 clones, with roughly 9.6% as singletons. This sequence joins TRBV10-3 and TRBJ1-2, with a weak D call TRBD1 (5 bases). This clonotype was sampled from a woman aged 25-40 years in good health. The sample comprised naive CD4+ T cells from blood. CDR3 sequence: CAISESGSGTPGGGYTF. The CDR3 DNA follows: TGTGCCATCAGTGAGTCGGGATCCGGGACTCCGGGAGGTGGCTACACCTTC.